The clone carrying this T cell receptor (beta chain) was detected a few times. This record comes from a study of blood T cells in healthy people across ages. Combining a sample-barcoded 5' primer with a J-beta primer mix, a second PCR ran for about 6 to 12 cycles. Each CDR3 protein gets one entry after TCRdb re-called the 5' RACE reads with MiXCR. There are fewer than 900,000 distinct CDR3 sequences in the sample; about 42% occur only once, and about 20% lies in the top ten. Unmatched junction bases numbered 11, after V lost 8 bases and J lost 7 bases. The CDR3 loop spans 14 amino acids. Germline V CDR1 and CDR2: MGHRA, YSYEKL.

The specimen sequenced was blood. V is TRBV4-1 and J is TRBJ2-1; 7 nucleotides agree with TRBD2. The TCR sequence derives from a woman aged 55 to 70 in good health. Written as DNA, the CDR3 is TGCGCCAGCGAGGATGGGGGGGGAAGGAATGAGCAGTTCTTC. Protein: CASEDGGGRNEQFF.